A single TCR beta chain is shown here with its context. This entry belongs to a study of blood T cell repertoires in COVID-19. Across the whole study: Acute and convalescent COVID-19 specimens originated in the United States, Italy and Spain. PBMCs, B-cell-depleted T cells, or T cells provided the cDNA or gDNA that made up the material.

As originally analysed: Reference gene primer amplification in the assay estimated nucleated cell counts. The assay was immunoSEQ multiplex PCR, and TCRdb's table has in-frame clones only and misses some. The V and J calls and clone size were taken over from that table, and D and trimming were inferred from the DNA. The sample includes some 190,000 clones, 80% to 90% of them seen just once. Germline CDR1 reads SGHRS; CDR2 reads YFSETQ. The CDR3 spans 15 residues. V lost 3 bases to trimming and J lost 3 bases, with 15 bases between them. The V call is TRBV5-1, the J call TRBJ1-2; D not resolved. The source of this sequence is an elderly woman with acute or convalescent COVID-19. Sequences were obtained from peripheral blood. CDR3 in DNA: TGCGCCAGCAGCTCGGAACCTCGAGACTACTATGGCTACACCTTC. This sequence encodes CASSSEPRDYYGYTF.